The table lists the clone carrying this TCR beta chain with a few counts. Unique molecular identifiers were used in preparing the TCRbeta library. TCRdb itself ran the PCR reads through MiXCR, one entry per CDR3 protein. The repertoire consists of 400,000 to 500,000 distinct CDR3 sequences, with approximately 11% occurring once and the leading ten covering approximately 5%. The sample is drawn from a study of T-cell reconstitution after alpha-beta-depleted transplantation in children. Unmatched junction bases numbered 3, after V lost 3 bases and J lost 5 bases. The CDR3 is 13 amino acids. The sequencing used PBMCs from the stem cell graft donor, collected from the stem cell graft. The TCR originated in a human donor who donated a stem cell graft to a child with acute myeloid leukemia. V is TRBV12-3 or TRBV12-4 and J is TRBJ2-5, with 7 bases lining up with TRBD1. The CDR3 loop is CASSLRGLETQYF. The CDR3 DNA sequence: TGTGCCAGCAGTTTGAGGGGGCTCGAGACCCAGTACTTC.